Given below is one TCR beta chain in context. What it binds is not known. The data stem from a study of cytomegalovirus exposure and HLA in healthy donors. With V trimmed by 4 bases and J by 2 bases, 6 bases remained unmatched. CDR3 length: 15 amino acids. Germline assignment: CDR1 MDHEN and CDR2 SYDVKM. Primers for the PCR totalled 60 Vbeta and 13 Jbeta. TCRdb's copy holds only in-frame clones and misses some; the assay was immunoSEQ multiplex PCR. The sample contains under 200,000 clones, around 77% of which appear only once. Study-wide findings and caveats: Earlier analysis yielded a pattern in which most TCR beta V segments were productive about 87% or about 30% of the time. The study listed 164 cytomegalovirus-associated TCR beta chains. Rates of TCR association differed by HLA locus in a later analysis, with DRB1 highest and HLA-C lowest. The CMV antigen specificity of a few CMV-associated chains was confirmed through in vitro analysis.

The TCR was taken from a young man in good health and CMV-seronegative. The sequenced sample was PBMCs. This chain uses TRBV28 with TRBJ2-7; TRBD2 agrees at 9 bases. In DNA, the CDR3 is TGTGCCAGCAGTTGGCCTCTAGCGGGACCCTACGAGCAGTACTTC. Its protein is CASSWPLAGPYEQYF.